The 32 T cell receptor beta chains below come from one sample, sequenced in a study of vaccination and CD4 T cells after COVID-19. These receptors are not linked to any known antigen. Treatment noted: approximately nine-day PBMC culture with coronavirus spike peptide pools or control peptides (ViraFEST assay). Sequenced with the Oncomine TCR Beta short-read assay was DNA taken from cultured CD4+ T cells. TCRdb redid the calling of the PCR reads with MiXCR, one entry per CDR3 protein. Among more than 10,000 distinct CDR3 sequences listed, less than 85% were seen once. The sample consisted of CD4+ T cells from blood, cultured in vitro. The receptors stem from a human donor who had recovered from COVID-19.

This sequence joins TRBV30 and TRBJ1-1, with 7 bases aligning to TRBD1. V dropped 5 bases and J dropped 1; count of bases not matched to a gene: 1. This CDR3 is 12 amino acids long. Germline CDR1 and CDR2: GTSNPN and SVGIG (reference sequence). The CDR3 here is CAWGDRNTEAFF. Written as DNA, the CDR3 is TGTGCCTGGGGGGACAGGAACACTGAAGCTTTCTTT.

The chain is built from TRBV7-9 and TRBJ2-7, with 11 bases aligning to TRBD2. Unmatched junction bases numbered 3, after V lost 5 bases and J lost 3 bases. Germline V gives CDR1 SEHNR, CDR2 FQNEAQ (reference sequence). CDR3 length equals 14 residues. As DNA, the CDR3 is TGTGCCAGCAGCACTGGGACTAGCGGCTACGAGCAGTACTTC. Amino acids: CASSTGTSGYEQYF.

V and J are TRBV6-1 and TRBJ2-7, with D possibly matching TRBD1 (7 bases). The CDR3 covers 15 residues. V shed 5 bases and J shed 3 bases, with 17 bases lying between them. Germline values: CDR1 MNHNS, CDR2 SASEGT. The CDR3 sequence: CASSLSGGSLYEQYF. CDR3 in DNA: TGTGCCAGCAGTCTATCAGGGGGGTCCCTCTACGAGCAGTACTTC.

The chain recombines TRBV7-2 with TRBJ2-5; perhaps TRBD2 as D (5 bases). This CDR3 comprises 16 residues. V was trimmed by 5 bases and J by 2 bases, leaving 18 bases between them. Germline lookup yields CDR1 SGHTA and CDR2 FQGNSA. CDR3 in DNA: TGTGCCAGCAGCCCGGGGTCTCTTTTCGGGCAAGAGACCCAGTACTTC. The encoded protein is CASSPGSLFGQETQYF.

The chain combines TRBV20-1 with TRBJ1-1; D unclear. The V gene lost 1 base and the J gene lost 6 bases, with 24 bases spanning the gap. This CDR3 is built from 17 residues. Germline CDR1 reads DFQATT; CDR2 reads SNEGSKA (reference sequence). The CDR3 bases are TGCAGTGCTAGAGTTCCCCCCGGGCGGCTTGGGAAAGCTGAAGCTTTCTTT. Encoded protein: CSARVPPGRLGKAEAFF.

V is TRBV23-1 and J is TRBJ2-7; the D is unclear. TRBV23-1 counts as an open reading frame of uncertain function. The V end was cut by 6 bases, the J end by 7 bases, with 13 bases between. The CDR3 runs 12 residues. This CDR3 is CASRTAASEQYF. CDR3 nucleotides: TGCGCCAGCAGGACGGCAGCCTCTGAGCAGTACTTC.

This clonotype came up a few times. V is TRBV6-2 or TRBV6-3 and J is TRBJ2-1; 11 bases align to TRBD2. The CDR3 has 15 residues. Germline V gene lookup returns CDR1 MNHEY and CDR2 SVGEGT. V lost 7 bases to trimming and J lost 2 bases; unmatched junction nucleotides: 4. CDR3 region: CASNLGLAAYNEQFF. Written as DNA, the CDR3 is TGTGCCAGCAACCTGGGACTAGCGGCCTACAATGAGCAGTTCTTC.

V is TRBV6-2 or TRBV6-3 and J is TRBJ1-5, with 12 bases matching TRBD1. This CDR3 is built from 15 residues. V shed 7 bases and J 6 bases; nucleotides not matched to a gene: 7. Germline loops: CDR1 MNHEY, CDR2 SVGEGT. CDR3 DNA sequence: TGTGCCAGCATTTCCGGGACAGGGGGCTTTCAGCCCCAGCATTTT. The encoded protein is CASISGTGGFQPQHF.

The chain carries TRBV7-2 and TRBJ1-2; TRBD1 agrees at 9 bases. Germline V gene lookup returns CDR1 SGHTA and CDR2 FQGNSA. V was clipped by 3 bases and J by 8 bases; unmatched bases: 10. The CDR3 totals 15 residues. CDR3 protein: CASSLGQGIFLGYTF. The DNA of the CDR3 is TGTGCCAGCAGCTTGGGACAGGGTATCTTCTTGGGCTACACCTTC.

The rearrangement joins TRBV11-2 to TRBJ1-2; the D is unclear. The CDR3 covers 13 residues. Germline-derived CDR1 and CDR2 are SGHAT and FQNNGV. The V end lost 5 bases, the J end lost 6 bases, and 13 bases lay between the germline ends. The CDR3 DNA reads as TGTGCCAGCAGCCAACGGTCGGGTGATGGCTACACCTTC. Translated, it gives CASSQRSGDGYTF.

V and J are TRBV11-3 and TRBJ2-4; D is unresolved. This CDR3 region has 16 residues. Trimming pared 3 bases from V and 0 bases from J, leaving 12 bases between. Germline CDR1 is SGHNT and CDR2 is YENEEA. The CDR3 coding sequence is TGTGCCAGCAGCTTTCTGGTCACCCTAGCCAAAAACATTCAGTACTTC. This translates into CASSFLVTLAKNIQYF.

The chain couples TRBV5-4 to TRBJ1-5; 8 bases agree with TRBD1. In germline, CDR1 is SGHNT, CDR2 YYREEE (reference sequence). The CDR3 contains 15 residues. J gave up 4 bases and V 4 bases, and 7 bases lay outside the gene matches. CDR3 DNA: TGTGCCAGCAGCCTGGACAGGGCGCGAAATCAGCCCCAGCATTTT. Translated: CASSLDRARNQPQHF.

The sample holds a few counts of this clonotype. The CDR3 reads CATSSPERADTQYF. CDR3 DNA: TGTGCCACCAGCAGCCCAGAGAGGGCAGATACGCAGTATTTT. The gene calls are TRBV15 and TRBJ2-3; tentatively, D is TRBD2 (5 bases). The CDR3 runs to 14 residues. Deletions cut 3 bases from V and 4 bases from J, with 11 bases between. The germline V gene encodes CDR1 LNHNV and CDR2 YYDKDF (reference sequence).

The chain joins TRBV19 to TRBJ1-5, with TRBD1 as a possible D gene (5 bases). Germline V gene sequence: CDR1 LNHDA, CDR2 SQIVND (reference sequence). The CDR3 length is 15 residues. The V end lost 4 bases, the J end lost 0 bases, and 10 bases lay between the germline ends. In DNA, the CDR3 is TGTGCCAGTAGTACGGGACGGACTAGCAATCAGCCCCAGCATTTT. Protein sequence: CASSTGRTSNQPQHF.

V gene TRBV7-9 combines with J gene TRBJ1-1; no clear D gene. Germline V gives CDR1 SEHNR, CDR2 FQNEAQ (reference sequence). The length of the CDR3 is 13 residues. Trimming cost V 2 bases and J 2 bases, with 6 bases left between them. The CDR3 protein is CASSLQPNTEAFF. CDR3 bases: TGTGCCAGCAGCTTACAACCTAACACTGAAGCTTTCTTT.

In this sample, this clonotype turned up a few times. CDR3 DNA: TGTGCCACCAGTGATGGGTGTTTTAGGGTTGATCGTAGCAATCAGCCCCAGCATTTT. Its translation: CATSDGCFRVDRSNQPQHF. This chain uses TRBV24-1 with TRBJ1-5, with unresolved D. Germline loops: CDR1 KGHDR, CDR2 SFDVKD. V lost 3 bases and J 0 bases, leaving 20 bases between the germline ends. CDR3 length equals 19 residues.

The chain combines TRBV28 with TRBJ1-1; 8 nucleotides line up with TRBD1. In germline, CDR1 is MDHEN, CDR2 SYDVKM. The V gene end was trimmed by 5 bases and the J gene end by 1 base; junction bases not matched to a gene: 6. The CDR3 has 15 residues. CDR3 sequence: CASSDTGGRNTEAFF. CDR3 DNA: TGTGCCAGCAGTGACACAGGGGGTCGGAACACTGAAGCTTTCTTT.

V usage is TRBV7-2 and J usage is TRBJ1-2; tentative D call: TRBD1 (5 bases). Germline V lookup: CDR1 SGHTA, CDR2 FQGNSA. CDR3 length: 14 amino acids. Trimming shortened V by 1 base and J by 7 bases, and 13 bases separated the two germline ends. DNA for the CDR3: TGTGCCAGCAGCTTAGAAGTCCGGGGGGGTGGCTACACCTTC. This encodes CASSLEVRGGGYTF.

This sequence joins TRBV6-1 and TRBJ2-1; 8 nucleotides match TRBD1. V shed 4 bases and J 4 bases; nucleotides not matched to a gene: 3. The length of the CDR3 is 14 residues. Germline-derived CDR1 and CDR2 are MNHNS and SASEGT. CDR3 coding DNA: TGTGCCAGCAGTGCTACAGGGGGTTACAATGAGCAGTTCTTC. Its translation is CASSATGGYNEQFF.

The chain recombines TRBV20-1 with TRBJ2-5, with D unresolved. This CDR3 spans 12 amino acids. CDR1 is DFQATT and CDR2 is SNEGSKA in the germline V gene (reference sequence). Between the trimmed V and J ends, which lost 7 bases and 1 base, there was a span of 10 bases. The CDR3, as DNA: TGCAGTGTATTTCAGCCCCAAGAGACCCAGTACTTC. This codes for CSVFQPQETQYF.

This clonotype is categorized as medium-sized. The V call is TRBV11-2, the J call TRBJ2-5; TRBD2 agrees at 7 bases. There are 14 residues in the CDR3. CDR1 is SGHAT, CDR2 FQNNGV, per germline. V gave up 4 bases and J gave up 7 bases; unmatched junction bases: 9. The CDR3 region has the DNA TGTGCCAGCAGCTCGTCGCGGAGGGAGGGGACCCAGTACTTC. It encodes CASSSSRREGTQYF.

The J gene is TRBJ2-4, the V gene TRBV7-2; D perhaps matches TRBD2 (5 bases). This CDR3 comprises 16 residues. Germline values: CDR1 SGHTA, CDR2 FQGNSA. V lost 2 bases and J lost 3, with 14 bases in between. In DNA form, the CDR3 reads TGTGCCAGCAGCTTATTCGTAGCGACGGTCAAAAACATTCAGTACTTC. This codes for CASSLFVATVKNIQYF.

The rearrangement joins TRBV6-2 or TRBV6-3 to TRBJ1-1, with D possibly TRBD1 on 5 matching bases. CDR1 MNHEY and CDR2 SVGEGT come from the germline V gene. Trimming shortened V by 7 bases and J by 3 bases, and 18 bases separated the two germline ends. The CDR3 has 15 amino acids. The CDR3 sequence is CASTGGRGGYTEAFF. CDR3 coding DNA: TGTGCCAGCACCGGGGGTAGGGGAGGCTACACTGAAGCTTTCTTT.

This chain joins TRBV4-2 and TRBJ2-2, with D perhaps TRBD2 (6 bases). There are 13 residues in the CDR3. Per the germline V gene, CDR1 is LGHNA and CDR2 is YNFKEQ. The V end was cut by 1 base, the J end by 13 bases, with 13 bases between. The CDR3 DNA sequence: TGTGCCAGCAGCCAAGGGCGGGATAGTGGGCTGTTTTTT. Its translation is CASSQGRDSGLFF.

The CDR3 region has the DNA TGTGCCACCAGACGGGACAGCCAAGAGACCCAGTACTTC. Translated: CATRRDSQETQYF. The J gene is TRBJ2-5, the V gene TRBV24-1; 7 nucleotides align to TRBD1. This CDR3 has 13 amino acids. Germline-derived CDR1 and CDR2 are KGHDR and SFDVKD. Trimming removed 7 bases from V and 1 base from J; junction bases left unmatched: 2.

V is TRBV7-3 and J is TRBJ2-2, with D maybe TRBD1 (7 bases). Trimming removed 3 bases at V and 5 bases at J, with 16 bases between. Germline V gene lookup returns CDR1 SGHTA and CDR2 FQGTGA. The CDR3 sequence is 16 residues long. The CDR3 region is CASSFASPGGTGELFF. The CDR3 DNA reads as TGTGCCAGCAGCTTCGCCTCGCCAGGGGGGACCGGGGAGCTGTTTTTT.

The gene calls are TRBV27 and TRBJ1-3; D call uncertain. This CDR3 spans 13 amino acids. Germline V gene lookup returns CDR1 MNHEY and CDR2 SMNVEV (reference sequence). V lost 6 bases and J lost 6, with 12 bases in between. The CDR3 nucleotides read TGTGCCAGCAGAGAGTTGGGCTCAAACACCATATATTTT. Translating gives CASRELGSNTIYF.

Only one count was recorded for this clonotype. This chain joins TRBV6-5 and TRBJ1-5, with D maybe TRBD1 (6 bases). The germline CDR1 and CDR2 sequences are MNHEY and SVGAGI. Trimming took 4 bases from V and 5 from J, leaving 12 bases between them. CDR3 length: 14 residues. CDR3 nucleotide sequence: TGTGCCAGCAGTTTGGGGGCCCTCTATCAGCCCCAGCATTTT. Amino acids: CASSLGALYQPQHF.

This clonotype has a handful of counts. This sequence joins TRBV20-1 and TRBJ1-5; D might be TRBD1 (5 bases). This CDR3 region has 13 residues. Trimming removed 7 bases from V and 5 bases from J, with 15 bases in between. Germline values: CDR1 DFQATT, CDR2 SNEGSKA (reference sequence). The CDR3 region is CSVIRRGDQPQHF. As DNA, the CDR3 is TGCAGTGTCATCCGTCGGGGGGATCAGCCCCAGCATTTT.

The V gene is TRBV20-1, the J gene TRBJ2-5; 9 bases map to TRBD2. This CDR3 spans 16 amino acids. V dropped 0 bases and J dropped 5; count of bases not matched to a gene: 10. Germline CDR1 is DFQATT and CDR2 is SNEGSKA (reference sequence). The CDR3 is CSARDWGAGGGETQYF. DNA for the CDR3: TGCAGTGCTAGAGATTGGGGAGCGGGAGGAGGGGAGACCCAGTACTTC.

V is TRBV10-3 and J is TRBJ2-1, with TRBD2 matching over 8 bases. CDR3 length: 17 amino acids. J gave up 9 bases and V 4 bases, and 17 bases lay outside the gene matches. The V gene's germline CDR1 is ENHRY and CDR2 SYGVKD. In DNA, the CDR3 is TGTGCCATCAGTGCCCGATTCCGGGGACTAGAAGGCCGTGAGCAGTTCTTC. Protein: CAISARFRGLEGREQFF.

This clonotype rates as medium-sized (0.01 to 0.1%). The J gene is TRBJ2-2, the V gene TRBV6-2 or TRBV6-3; D is tentatively TRBD1 or TRBD2 (5 bases each). V was cut by 6 bases and J by 4 bases, with 18 bases left in between. In germline, CDR1 is MNHEY, CDR2 SVGEGT. The CDR3 loop spans 16 amino acids. The CDR3 DNA sequence: TGTGCCAGCAGAGGACGGTCTGGGGCGGGCACCGGGGAGCTGTTTTTT. Amino acids: CASRGRSGAGTGELFF.